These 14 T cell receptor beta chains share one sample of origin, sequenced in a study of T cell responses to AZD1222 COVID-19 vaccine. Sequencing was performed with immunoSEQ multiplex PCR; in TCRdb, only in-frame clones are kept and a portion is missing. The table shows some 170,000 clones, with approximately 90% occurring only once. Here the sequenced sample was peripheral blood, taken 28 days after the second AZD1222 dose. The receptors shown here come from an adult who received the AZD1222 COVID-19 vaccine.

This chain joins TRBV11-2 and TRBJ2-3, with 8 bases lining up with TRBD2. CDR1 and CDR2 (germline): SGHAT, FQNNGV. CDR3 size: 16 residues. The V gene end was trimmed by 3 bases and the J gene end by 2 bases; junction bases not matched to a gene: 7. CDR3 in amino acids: CASSFYGGGNTDTQYF. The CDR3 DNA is TGTGCCAGCAGCTTCTACGGCGGGGGGAACACAGATACGCAGTATTTT.

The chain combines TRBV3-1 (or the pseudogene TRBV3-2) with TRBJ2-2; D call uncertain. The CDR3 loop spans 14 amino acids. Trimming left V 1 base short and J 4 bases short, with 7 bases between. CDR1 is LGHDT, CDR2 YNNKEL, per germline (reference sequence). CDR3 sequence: CASSQVPGTGELFF. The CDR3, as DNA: TGTGCCAGCAGCCAAGTCCCCGGCACCGGGGAGCTGTTTTTT.

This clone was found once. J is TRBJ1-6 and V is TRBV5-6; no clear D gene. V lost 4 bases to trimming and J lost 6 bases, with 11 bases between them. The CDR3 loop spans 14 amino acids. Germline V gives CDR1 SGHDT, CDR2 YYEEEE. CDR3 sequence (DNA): TGTGCCAGCAGCCTGGCCATAGGTAATTCACCCCTCCACTTT. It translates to CASSLAIGNSPLHF.

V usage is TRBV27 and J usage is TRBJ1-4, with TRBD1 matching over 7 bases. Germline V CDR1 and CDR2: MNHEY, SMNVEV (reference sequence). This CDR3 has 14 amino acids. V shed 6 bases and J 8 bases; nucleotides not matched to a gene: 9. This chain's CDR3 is CASSNNRGQEKLFF. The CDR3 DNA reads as TGTGCCAGCAGCAACAACAGGGGACAGGAAAAACTGTTTTTT.

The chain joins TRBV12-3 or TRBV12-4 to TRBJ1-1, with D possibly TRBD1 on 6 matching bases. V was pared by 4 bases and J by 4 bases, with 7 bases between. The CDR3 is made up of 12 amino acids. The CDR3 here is CASSYRATEAFF. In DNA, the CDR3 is TGTGCCAGCAGTTACAGGGCCACTGAAGCTTTCTTT.

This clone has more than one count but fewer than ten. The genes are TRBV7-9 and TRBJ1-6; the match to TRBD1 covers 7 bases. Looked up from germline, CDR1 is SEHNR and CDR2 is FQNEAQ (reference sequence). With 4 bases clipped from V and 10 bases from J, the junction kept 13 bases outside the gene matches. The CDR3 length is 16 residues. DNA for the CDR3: TGTGCCAGCAGCTCCATGCTGACAGGGAACAACTCACCCCTCCACTTT. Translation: CASSSMLTGNNSPLHF.

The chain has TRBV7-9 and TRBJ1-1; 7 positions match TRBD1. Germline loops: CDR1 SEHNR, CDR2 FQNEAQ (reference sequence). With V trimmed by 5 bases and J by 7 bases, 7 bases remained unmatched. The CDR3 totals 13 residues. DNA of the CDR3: TGTGCCAGCAGCACGCGGGACAGCAGTGAAGCTTTCTTT. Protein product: CASSTRDSSEAFF.

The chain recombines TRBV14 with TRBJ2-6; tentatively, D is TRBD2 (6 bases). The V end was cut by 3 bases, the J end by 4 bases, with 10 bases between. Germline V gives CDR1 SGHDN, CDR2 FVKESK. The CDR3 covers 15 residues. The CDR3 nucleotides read TGTGCCAGCAGCCACGGGGGAGAGGGGGCCAACGTCCTGACTTTC. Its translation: CASSHGGEGANVLTF. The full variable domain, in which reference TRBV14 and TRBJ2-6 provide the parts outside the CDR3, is EAGVTQFPSHSVIEKGQTVTLRCDPISGHDNLYWYRRVMGKEIKFLLHFVKESKQDESGMPNNRFLAERTGGTYSTLKVQPAELEDSGVYFCASSHGGEGANVLTFGAGSRLTVL.

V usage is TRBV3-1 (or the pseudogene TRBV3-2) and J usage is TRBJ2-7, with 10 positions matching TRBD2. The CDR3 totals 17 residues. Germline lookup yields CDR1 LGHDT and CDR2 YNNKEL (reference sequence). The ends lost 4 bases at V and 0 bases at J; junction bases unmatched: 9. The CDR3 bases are TGTGCCAGCAGCCGTGACCTACTAGCGGGGAGCTCCTACGAGCAGTACTTC. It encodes CASSRDLLAGSSYEQYF.

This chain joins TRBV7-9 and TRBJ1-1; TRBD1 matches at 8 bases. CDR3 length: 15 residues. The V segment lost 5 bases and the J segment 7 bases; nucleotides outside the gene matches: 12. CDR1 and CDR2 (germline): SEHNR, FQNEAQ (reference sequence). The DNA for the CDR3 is TGTGCCAGCAGCGTAATTACAGGGGGGGCCTTTGAAGCTTTCTTT. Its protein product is CASSVITGGAFEAFF.

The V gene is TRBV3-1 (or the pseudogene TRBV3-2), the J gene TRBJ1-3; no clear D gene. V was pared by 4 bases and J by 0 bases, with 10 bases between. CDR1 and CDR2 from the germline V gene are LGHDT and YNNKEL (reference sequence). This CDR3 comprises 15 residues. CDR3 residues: CASSPSGISGNTIYF. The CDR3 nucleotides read TGTGCCAGCAGCCCGTCGGGAATCTCTGGAAACACCATATATTTT.

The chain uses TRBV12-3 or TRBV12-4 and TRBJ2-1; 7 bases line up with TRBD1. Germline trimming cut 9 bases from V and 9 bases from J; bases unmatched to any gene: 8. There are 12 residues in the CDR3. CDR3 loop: CASRDRNAEQFF. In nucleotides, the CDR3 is TGTGCCAGTAGGGACAGAAACGCTGAGCAGTTCTTC.

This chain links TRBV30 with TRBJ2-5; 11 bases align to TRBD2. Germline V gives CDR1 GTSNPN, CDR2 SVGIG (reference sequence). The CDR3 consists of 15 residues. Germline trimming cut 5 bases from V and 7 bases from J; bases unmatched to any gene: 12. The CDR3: CAWVPGTSGSGTQYF. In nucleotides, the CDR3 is TGTGCCTGGGTCCCCGGGACTAGCGGCTCGGGGACCCAGTACTTC.

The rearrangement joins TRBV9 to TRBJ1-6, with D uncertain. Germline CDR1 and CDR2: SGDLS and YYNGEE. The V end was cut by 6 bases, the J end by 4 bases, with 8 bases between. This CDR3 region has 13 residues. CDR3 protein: CASNRGYNSPLHF. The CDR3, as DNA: TGTGCCAGCAATCGGGGATATAATTCACCCCTCCACTTT.